This is a list of T cell receptor beta chains from one sample in a study of OX40 agonist ivuxolimab in advanced cancers. Sequencing used immunoSEQ multiplex PCR; TCRdb keeps in-frame clones, though not all of them. The data show 45,000 to 50,000 clones, less than 90% seen once. The input for sequencing was CD4+ or CD8+ T cells sorted from blood, taken in a trial of the OX40 agonist ivuxolimab. These receptors came from an adult with an advanced solid tumor such as melanoma, head and neck, liver or kidney cancer. Each CDR3 is given without its conserved first and last residue.

V gene: TRBV6-1; CDR3 protein: ASSEGRGTEAF
V gene: TRBV6-5; CDR3 protein: ASSYAGVSYNEQF
V gene: TRBV13; CDR3 protein: ASSLSGAFQETQY
V gene: TRBV10-3; CDR3 protein: AISESTGHQETQY
V gene: TRBV19; CDR3 protein: ASSIERGLNYEQY
V gene: TRBV7-9; CDR3 protein: ASSLVLGGLDEQY
V gene: TRBV19; CDR3 protein: ASSIATTAYGYT
V gene: TRBV6-5; CDR3 protein: ASSPSGGLSYEQY
V gene: TRBV20-1; CDR3 protein: SARGGDTQY
V gene: TRBV11-2; CDR3 protein: ASSFQGGGSNEKLF
V gene: TRBV5-6; CDR3 protein: ASSLSHEQY
V gene: TRBV15; CDR3 protein: ATSSRGSYEQY
V gene: TRBV11-2; CDR3 protein: ASSFGQSSEKLF
V gene: TRBV9; CDR3 protein: ASSVGGLLTGELF
V gene: TRBV6-6; CDR3 protein: ASSYGQGAGYEQY
V gene: TRBV2; CDR3 protein: ASSSQGSYNSPLH
V gene: TRBV5-1; CDR3 protein: ASTLGGTNTGELF